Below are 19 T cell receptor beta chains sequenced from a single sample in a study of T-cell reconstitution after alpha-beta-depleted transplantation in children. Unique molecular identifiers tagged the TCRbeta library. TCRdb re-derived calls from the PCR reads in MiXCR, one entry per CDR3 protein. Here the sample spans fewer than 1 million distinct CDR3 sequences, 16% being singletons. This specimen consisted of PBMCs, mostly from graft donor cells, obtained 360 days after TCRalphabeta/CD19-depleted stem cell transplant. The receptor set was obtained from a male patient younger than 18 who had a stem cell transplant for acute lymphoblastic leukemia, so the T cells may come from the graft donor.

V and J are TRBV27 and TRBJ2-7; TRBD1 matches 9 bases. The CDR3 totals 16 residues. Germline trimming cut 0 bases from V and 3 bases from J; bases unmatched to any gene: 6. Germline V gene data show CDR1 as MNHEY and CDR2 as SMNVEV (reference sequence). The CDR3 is CASSLSPQGALYEQYF. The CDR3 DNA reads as TGTGCCAGCAGTTTATCGCCACAGGGGGCCCTCTACGAGCAGTACTTC.

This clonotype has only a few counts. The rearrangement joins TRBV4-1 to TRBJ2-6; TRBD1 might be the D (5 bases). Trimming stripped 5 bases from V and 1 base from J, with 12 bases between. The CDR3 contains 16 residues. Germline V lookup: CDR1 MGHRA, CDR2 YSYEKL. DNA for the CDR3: TGCGCCAGCAGCTACCCAGGGAAGTCTGGGGCCAACGTCCTGACTTTC. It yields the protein CASSYPGKSGANVLTF.

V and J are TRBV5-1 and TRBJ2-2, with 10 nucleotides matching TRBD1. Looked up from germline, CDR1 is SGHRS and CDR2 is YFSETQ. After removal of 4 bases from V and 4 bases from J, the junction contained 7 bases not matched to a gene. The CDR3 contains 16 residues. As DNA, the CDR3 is TGCGCCAGCAGCACCGGGACAGGGGCTAGCACCGGGGAGCTGTTTTTT. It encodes CASSTGTGASTGELFF.

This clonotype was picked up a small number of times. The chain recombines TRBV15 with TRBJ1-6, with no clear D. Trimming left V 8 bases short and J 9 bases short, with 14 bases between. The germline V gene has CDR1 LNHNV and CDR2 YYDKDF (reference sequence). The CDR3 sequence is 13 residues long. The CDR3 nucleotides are TGTGCCACCCGGACCCTCCCGGGTTCACCCCTCCACTTT. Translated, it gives CATRTLPGSPLHF.

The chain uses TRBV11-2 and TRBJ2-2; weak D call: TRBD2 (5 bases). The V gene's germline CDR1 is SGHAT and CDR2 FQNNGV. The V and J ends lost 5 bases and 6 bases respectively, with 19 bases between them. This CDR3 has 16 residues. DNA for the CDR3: TGTGCCAGCAGCCAAAATTACGGGATCCTTGCCGGGGAGCTGTTTTTT. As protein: CASSQNYGILAGELFF. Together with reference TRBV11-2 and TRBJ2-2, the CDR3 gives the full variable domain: EAGVAQSPRYKIIEKRQSVAFWCNPISGHATLYWYQQILGQGPKLLIQFQNNGVVDDSQLPKDRFSAERLKGVDSTLKIQPAKLEDSAVYLCASSQNYGILAGELFFGEGSRLTVL.

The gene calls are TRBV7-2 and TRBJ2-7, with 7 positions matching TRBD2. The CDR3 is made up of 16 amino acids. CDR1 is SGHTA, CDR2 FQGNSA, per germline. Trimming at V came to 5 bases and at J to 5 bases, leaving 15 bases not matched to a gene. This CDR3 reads CASSPRGGRRPHEQYF. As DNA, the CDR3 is TGTGCCAGCAGCCCGCGTGGCGGGAGAAGACCCCACGAGCAGTACTTC.

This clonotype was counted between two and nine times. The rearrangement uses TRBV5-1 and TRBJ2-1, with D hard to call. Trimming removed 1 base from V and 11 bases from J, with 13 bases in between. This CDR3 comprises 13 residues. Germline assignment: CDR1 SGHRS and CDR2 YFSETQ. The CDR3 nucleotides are TGCGCCAGCAGCTTGTCCCAAGGCGGCAAGCAGTTCTTC. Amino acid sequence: CASSLSQGGKQFF. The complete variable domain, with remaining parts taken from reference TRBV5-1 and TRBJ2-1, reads KAGVTQTPRYLIKTRGQQVTLSCSPISGHRSVSWYQQTPGQGLQFLFEYFSETQRNKGNFPGRFSGRQFSNSRSEMNVSTLELGDSALYLCASSLSQGGKQFFGPGTRLTVL.

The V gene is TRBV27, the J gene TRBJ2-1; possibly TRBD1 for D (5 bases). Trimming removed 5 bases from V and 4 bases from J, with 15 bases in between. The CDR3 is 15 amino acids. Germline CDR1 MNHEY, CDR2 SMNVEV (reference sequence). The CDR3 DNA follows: TGTGCCAGCAGTGAGATCAGGGTGGGATACAATGAGCAGTTCTTC. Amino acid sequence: CASSEIRVGYNEQFF.

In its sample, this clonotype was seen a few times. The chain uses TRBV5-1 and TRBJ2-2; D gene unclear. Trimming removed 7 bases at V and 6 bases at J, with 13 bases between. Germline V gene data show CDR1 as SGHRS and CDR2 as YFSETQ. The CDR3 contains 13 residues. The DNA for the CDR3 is TGCGCCAGCGAGCTTCAGTCCGCCGGGGAGCTGTTTTTT. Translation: CASELQSAGELFF.

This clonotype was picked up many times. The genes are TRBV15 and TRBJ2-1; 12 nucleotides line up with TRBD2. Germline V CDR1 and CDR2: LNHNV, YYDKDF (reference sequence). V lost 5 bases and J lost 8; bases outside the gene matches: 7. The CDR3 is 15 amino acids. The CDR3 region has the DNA TGTGCCACCAGCCAGACTAGCGGGAGTATGGATGAGCAGTTCTTC. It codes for CATSQTSGSMDEQFF.

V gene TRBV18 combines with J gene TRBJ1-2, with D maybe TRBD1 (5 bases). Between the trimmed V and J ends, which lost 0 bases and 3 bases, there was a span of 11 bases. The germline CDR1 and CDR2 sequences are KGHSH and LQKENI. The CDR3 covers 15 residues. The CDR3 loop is CASSPPAGDYYGYTF. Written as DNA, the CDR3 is TGTGCCAGCTCACCACCGGCTGGGGACTACTATGGCTACACCTTC.

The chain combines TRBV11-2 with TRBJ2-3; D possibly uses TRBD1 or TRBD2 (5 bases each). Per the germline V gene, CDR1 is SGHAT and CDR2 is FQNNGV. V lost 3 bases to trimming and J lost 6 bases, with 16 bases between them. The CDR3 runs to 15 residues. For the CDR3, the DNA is TGTGCCAGCAGCTTTTACTCACGGGGACCGGATACGCAGTATTTT. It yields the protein CASSFYSRGPDTQYF.

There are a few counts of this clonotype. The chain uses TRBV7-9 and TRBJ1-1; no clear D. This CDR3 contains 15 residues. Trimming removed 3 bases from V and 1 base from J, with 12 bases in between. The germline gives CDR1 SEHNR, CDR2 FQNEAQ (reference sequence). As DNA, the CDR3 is TGTGCCAGCAGCTTTCCGGTACAAAAGAACACTGAAGCTTTCTTT. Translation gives CASSFPVQKNTEAFF.

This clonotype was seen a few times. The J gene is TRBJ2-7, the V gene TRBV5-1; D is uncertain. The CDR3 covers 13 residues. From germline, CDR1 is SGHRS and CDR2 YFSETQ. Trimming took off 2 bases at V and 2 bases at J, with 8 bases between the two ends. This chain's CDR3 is CASSFRATYEQYF. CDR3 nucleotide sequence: TGCGCCAGCAGCTTCCGGGCCACCTACGAGCAGTACTTC.

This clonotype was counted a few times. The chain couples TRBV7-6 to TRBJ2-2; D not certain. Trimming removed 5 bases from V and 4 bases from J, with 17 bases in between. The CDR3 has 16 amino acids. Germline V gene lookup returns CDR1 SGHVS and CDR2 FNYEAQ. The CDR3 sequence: CASSRMTAVRTGELFF. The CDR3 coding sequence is TGTGCCAGCAGCCGGATGACGGCGGTTCGCACCGGGGAGCTGTTTTTT. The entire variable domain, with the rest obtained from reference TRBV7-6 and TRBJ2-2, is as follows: GAGVSQSPRYKVTKRGQDVALRCDPISGHVSLYWYRQALGQGPEFLTYFNYEAQQDKSGLPNDRFSAERPEGSISTLTIQRTEQRDSAMYRCASSRMTAVRTGELFFGEGSRLTVL.

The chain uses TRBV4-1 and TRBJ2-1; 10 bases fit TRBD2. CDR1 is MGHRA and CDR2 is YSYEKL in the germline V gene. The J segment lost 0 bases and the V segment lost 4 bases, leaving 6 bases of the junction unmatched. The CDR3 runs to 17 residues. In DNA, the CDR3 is TGCGCCAGCAGCCTGTATGCTAGCGGGAGCTCCTACAATGAGCAGTTCTTC. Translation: CASSLYASGSSYNEQFF.

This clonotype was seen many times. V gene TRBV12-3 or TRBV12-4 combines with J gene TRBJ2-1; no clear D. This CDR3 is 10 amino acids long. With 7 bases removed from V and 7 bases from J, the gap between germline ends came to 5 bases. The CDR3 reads CASKMNEQFF. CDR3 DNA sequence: TGTGCCAGCAAGATGAATGAGCAGTTCTTC.

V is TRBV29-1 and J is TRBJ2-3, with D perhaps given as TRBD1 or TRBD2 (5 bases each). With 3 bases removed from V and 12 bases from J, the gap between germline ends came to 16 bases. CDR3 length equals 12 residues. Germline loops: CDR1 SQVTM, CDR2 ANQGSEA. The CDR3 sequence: CSVDGGQHRQYF. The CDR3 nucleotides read TGCAGCGTTGACGGAGGACAACACAGACAGTATTTT.

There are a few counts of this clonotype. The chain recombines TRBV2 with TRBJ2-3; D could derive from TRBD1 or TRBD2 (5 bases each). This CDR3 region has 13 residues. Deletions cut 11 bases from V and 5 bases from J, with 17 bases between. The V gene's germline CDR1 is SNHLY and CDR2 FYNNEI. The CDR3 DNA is TGTGCCTGGGGTACGGGACCGGGAGATACGCAGTATTTT. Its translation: CAWGTGPGDTQYF.